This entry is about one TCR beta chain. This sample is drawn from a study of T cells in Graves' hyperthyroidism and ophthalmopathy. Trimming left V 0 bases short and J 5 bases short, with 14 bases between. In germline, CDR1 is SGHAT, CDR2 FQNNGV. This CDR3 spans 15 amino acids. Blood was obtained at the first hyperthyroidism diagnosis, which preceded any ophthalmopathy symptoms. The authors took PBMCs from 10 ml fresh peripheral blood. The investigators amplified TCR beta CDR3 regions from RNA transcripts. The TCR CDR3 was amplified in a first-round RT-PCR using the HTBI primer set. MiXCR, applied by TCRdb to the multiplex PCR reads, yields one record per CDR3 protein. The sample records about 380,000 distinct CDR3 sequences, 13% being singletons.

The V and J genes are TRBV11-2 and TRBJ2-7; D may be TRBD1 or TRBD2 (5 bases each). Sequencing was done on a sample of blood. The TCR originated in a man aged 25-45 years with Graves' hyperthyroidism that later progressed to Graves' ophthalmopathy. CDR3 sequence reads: CASSLDLVGVHEQYF. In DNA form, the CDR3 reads TGTGCCAGCAGCTTAGATCTAGTGGGGGTCCACGAGCAGTACTTC.